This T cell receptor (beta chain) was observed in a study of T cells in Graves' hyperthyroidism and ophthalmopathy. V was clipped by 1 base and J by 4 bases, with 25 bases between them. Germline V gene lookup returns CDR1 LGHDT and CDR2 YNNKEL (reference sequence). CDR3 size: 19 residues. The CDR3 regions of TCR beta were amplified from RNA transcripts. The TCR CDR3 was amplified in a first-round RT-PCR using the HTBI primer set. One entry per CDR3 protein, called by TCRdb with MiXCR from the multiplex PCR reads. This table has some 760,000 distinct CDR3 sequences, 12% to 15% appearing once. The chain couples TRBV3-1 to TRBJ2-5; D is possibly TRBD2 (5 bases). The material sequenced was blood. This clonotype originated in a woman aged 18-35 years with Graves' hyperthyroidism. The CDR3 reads CASSQVPWESGPRGETQYF. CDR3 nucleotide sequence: TGTGCCAGCAGCCAAGTCCCCTGGGAGAGCGGTCCTAGAGGAGAGACCCAGTACTTC.